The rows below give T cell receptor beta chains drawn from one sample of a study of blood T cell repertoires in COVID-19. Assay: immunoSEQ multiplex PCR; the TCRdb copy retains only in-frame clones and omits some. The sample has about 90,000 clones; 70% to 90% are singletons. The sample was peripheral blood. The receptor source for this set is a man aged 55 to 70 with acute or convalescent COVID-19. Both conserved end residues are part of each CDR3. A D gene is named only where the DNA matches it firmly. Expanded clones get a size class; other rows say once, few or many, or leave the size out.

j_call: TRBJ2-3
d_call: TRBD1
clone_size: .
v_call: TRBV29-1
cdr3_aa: CSVVTGGTDTQYF
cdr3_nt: TGCAGCGTTGTAACAGGGGGCACAGATACGCAGTATTTT

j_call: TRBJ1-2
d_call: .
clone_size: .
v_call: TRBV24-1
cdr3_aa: CATSEGSRGGYTF
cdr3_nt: TGTGCCACCAGTGAAGGATCCAGGGGAGGCTACACCTTC

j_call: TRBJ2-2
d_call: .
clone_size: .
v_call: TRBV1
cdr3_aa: CTSSQERPTWKPSAGELFF
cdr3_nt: TGCACCAGCAGTCAAGAGAGGCCGACCTGGAAACCCTCCGCCGGGGAGCTGTTTTTT

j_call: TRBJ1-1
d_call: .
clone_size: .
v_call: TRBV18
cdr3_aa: CASSPLMNTEAFF
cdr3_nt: TGTGCCAGCTCACCGTTAATGAACACTGAAGCTTTCTTT

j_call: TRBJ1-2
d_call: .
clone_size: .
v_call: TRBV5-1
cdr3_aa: CASSLPSGERDGYTF
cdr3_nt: TGCGCCAGCAGCTTGCCCTCCGGGGAGAGGGATGGCTACACCTTC

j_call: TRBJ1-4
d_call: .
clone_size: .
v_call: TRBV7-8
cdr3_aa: CASSLRLGGGPSEKLFF
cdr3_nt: TGTGCCAGCAGCTTACGGCTGGGTGGGGGCCCCTCTGAAAAACTGTTTTTT

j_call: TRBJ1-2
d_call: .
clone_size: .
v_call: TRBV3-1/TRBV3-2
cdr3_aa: CASSPPRPRDSYGYTF
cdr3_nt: TGTGCCAGCAGCCCACCAAGACCGAGGGATTCATATGGCTACACCTTC

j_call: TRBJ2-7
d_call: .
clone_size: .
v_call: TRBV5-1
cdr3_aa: CASSLDPGSYEQYF
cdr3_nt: TGCGCCAGCAGCTTGGATCCGGGATCCTACGAGCAGTACTTC

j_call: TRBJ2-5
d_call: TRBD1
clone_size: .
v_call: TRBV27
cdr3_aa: CASSRGLGETQYF
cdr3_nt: TGTGCCAGCAGCAGGGGGCTCGGGGAGACCCAGTACTTC

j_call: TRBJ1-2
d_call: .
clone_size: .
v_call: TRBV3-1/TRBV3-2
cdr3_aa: CASSSSGLGYTF
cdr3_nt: TGTGCCAGCAGCTCCTCAGGGTTGGGCTACACCTTC

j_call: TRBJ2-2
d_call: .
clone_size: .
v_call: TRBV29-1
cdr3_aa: CSVNDNAGELFF
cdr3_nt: TGCAGCGTGAATGACAACGCCGGGGAGCTGTTTTTT

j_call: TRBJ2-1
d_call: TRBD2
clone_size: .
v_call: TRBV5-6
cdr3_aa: CASSRPGTSGEAAYNEQFF
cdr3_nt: TGTGCCAGCAGCCGGCCCGGGACTAGCGGGGAGGCTGCCTACAATGAGCAGTTCTTC

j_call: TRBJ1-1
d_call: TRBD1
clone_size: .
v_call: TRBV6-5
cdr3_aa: CASSQDRGGDTEAFF
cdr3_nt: TGTGCCAGCAGTCAGGACAGGGGCGGGGACACTGAAGCTTTCTTT

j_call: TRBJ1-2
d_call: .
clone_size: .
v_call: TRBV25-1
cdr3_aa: CASSDGISGYTF
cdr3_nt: TGTGCCAGCAGTGACGGGATCTCGGGCTACACCTTC

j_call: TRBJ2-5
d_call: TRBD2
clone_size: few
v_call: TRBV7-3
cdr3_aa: CASSLTSGSGETQYF
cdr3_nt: TGTGCCAGCAGCCTCACTAGCGGGAGCGGAGAGACCCAGTACTTC

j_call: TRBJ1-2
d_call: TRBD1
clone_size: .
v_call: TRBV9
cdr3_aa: CASSAGGQGTYGYTF
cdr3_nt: TGTGCCAGCAGCGCTGGAGGACAGGGGACGTATGGCTACACCTTC

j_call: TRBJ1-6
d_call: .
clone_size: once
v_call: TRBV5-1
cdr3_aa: CASSLVGHREDSPLHF
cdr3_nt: TGCGCCAGCAGCTTGGTGGGGCATCGTGAGGATTCACCCCTCCACTTT

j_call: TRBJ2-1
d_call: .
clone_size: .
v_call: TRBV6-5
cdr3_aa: CASSPSSDYNEQFF
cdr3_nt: TGTGCCAGCAGCCCCTCTAGCGACTACAATGAGCAGTTCTTC

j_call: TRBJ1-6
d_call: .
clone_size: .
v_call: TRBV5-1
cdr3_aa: CASSLQTYNSPLHF
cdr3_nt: TGCGCCAGCAGCTTACAGACCTATAATTCACCCCTCCACTTT

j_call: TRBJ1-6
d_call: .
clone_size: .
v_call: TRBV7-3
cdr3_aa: CASSLSSYNSPLHF
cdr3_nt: TGTGCCAGCAGCTTGAGCTCCTATAATTCACCCCTCCACTTT

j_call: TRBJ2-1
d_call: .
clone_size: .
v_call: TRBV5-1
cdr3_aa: CASNSGLSSYNEQFF
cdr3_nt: TGCGCCAGCAACTCGGGGTTAAGCTCCTACAATGAGCAGTTCTTC

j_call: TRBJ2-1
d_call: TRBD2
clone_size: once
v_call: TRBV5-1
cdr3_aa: CASRLPAGGNNEQFF
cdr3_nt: TGCGCCAGCAGGCTCCCAGCGGGGGGGAATAATGAGCAGTTCTTC

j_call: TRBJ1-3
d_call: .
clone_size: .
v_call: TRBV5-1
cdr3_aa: CASGLEAGNTIYF
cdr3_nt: TGCGCCAGCGGCCTTGAGGCTGGAAACACCATATATTTT

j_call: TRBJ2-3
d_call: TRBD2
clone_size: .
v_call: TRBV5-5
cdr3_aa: CASSLAPGLATQYF
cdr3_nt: TGTGCCAGCAGCTTGGCTCCGGGACTAGCTACGCAGTATTTT

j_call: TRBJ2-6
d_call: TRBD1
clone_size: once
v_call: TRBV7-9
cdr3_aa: CASSGTGASSGANVLTF
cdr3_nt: TGTGCCAGCAGCGGGACAGGGGCCTCCTCTGGGGCCAACGTCCTGACTTTC

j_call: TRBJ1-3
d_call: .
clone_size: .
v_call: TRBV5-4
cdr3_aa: CASSLRDSGNTIYF
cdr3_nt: TGTGCCAGCAGCTTGAGAGACTCTGGAAACACCATATATTTT

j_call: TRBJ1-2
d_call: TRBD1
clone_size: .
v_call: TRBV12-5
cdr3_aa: CASGPDRVYYGYTF
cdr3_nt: TGTGCTAGTGGACCCGACAGGGTATACTATGGCTACACCTTC

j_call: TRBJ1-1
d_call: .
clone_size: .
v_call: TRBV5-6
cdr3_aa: CASSLGGLAFF
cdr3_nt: TGTGCCAGCAGCTTGGGAGGGTTAGCTTTCTTT

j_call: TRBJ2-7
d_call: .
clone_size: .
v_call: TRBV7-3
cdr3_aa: CASSLSSYEQYF
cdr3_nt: TGTGCCAGCAGCTTGTCTAGCTACGAGCAGTACTTC

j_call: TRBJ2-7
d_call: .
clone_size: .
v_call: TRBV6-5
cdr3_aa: CASSYSTSYEQYF
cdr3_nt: TGTGCCAGCAGTTACTCGACTTCTTACGAGCAGTACTTC

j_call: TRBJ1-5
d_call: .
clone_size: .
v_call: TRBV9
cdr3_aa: CASSGSGALGQPQHF
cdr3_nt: TGTGCCAGCAGCGGATCAGGGGCGTTGGGGCAGCCCCAGCATTTT

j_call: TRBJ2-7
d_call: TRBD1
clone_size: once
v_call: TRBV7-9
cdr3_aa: CASSFPPGQGRYEQYF
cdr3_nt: TGTGCCAGCAGCTTCCCACCGGGACAGGGTCGGTACGAGCAGTACTTC

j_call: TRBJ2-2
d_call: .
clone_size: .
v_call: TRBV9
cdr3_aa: CASSTSGTLNTGELFF
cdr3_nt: TGTGCCAGCAGCACCAGTGGGACTTTGAACACCGGGGAGCTGTTTTTT

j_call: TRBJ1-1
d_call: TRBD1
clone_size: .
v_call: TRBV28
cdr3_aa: CASSLRDRGPLWETEAFF
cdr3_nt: TGTGCCAGCAGTCTCAGGGACAGGGGCCCCCTTTGGGAGACTGAAGCTTTCTTT

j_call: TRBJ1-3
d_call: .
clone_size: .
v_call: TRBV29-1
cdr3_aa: CSVQTTIGNTIYF
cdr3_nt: TGCAGCGTACAAACAACTATTGGAAACACCATATATTTT

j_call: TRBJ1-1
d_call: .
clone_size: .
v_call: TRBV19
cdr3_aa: CASSIDAAPLGEKAFF
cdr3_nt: TGTGCCAGTAGTATAGATGCGGCCCCCCTAGGGGAAAAAGCTTTCTTT

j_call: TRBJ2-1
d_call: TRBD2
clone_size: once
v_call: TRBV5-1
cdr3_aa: CASSPNVLSGRNNEQFF
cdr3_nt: TGCGCCAGCAGCCCCAACGTCCTCAGCGGGAGGAACAATGAGCAGTTCTTC

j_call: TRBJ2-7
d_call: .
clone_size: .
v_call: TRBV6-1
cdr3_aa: CASSEEGAGIDSYEQYF
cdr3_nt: TGTGCCAGCAGTGAAGAAGGGGCGGGGATAGACTCCTACGAGCAGTACTTC

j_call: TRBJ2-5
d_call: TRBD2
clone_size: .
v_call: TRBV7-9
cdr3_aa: CASSLGTSGQETQYF
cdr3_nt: TGTGCCAGCAGCCTCGGGACTAGCGGCCAAGAGACCCAGTACTTC

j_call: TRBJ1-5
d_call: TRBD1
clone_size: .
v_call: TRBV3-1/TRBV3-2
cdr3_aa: CASSRGTGGVQPQHF
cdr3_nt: TGTGCCAGCAGCCGAGGGACAGGGGGCGTTCAGCCCCAGCATTTT

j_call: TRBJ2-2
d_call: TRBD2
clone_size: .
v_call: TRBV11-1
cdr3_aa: CASSPRGGELTGELFF
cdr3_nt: TGTGCCAGCAGCCCTCGGGGGGGCGAGCTAACCGGGGAGCTGTTTTTT

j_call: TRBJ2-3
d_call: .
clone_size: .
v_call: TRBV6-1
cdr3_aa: CASSEGLGRDTQYF
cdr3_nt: TGTGCCAGCAGTGAAGGTCTGGGGCGGGATACGCAGTATTTT

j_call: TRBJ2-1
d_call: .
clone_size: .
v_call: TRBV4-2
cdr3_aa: CASSPRGGAEQFF
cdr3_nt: TGTGCCAGCAGCCCCCGAGGCGGGGCTGAGCAGTTCTTC

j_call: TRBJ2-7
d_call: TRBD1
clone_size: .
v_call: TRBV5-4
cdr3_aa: CASSSGGTGAYEQYF
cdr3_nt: TGTGCCAGCAGCTCCGGGGGGACAGGGGCCTACGAGCAGTACTTC

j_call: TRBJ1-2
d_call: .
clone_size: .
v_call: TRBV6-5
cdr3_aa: CASSPRTGGYTF
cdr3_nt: TGTGCCAGCTCGCCCAGAACGGGGGGCTACACCTTC

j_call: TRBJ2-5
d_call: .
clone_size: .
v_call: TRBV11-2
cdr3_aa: CASSLVWLQETQYF
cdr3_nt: TGTGCCAGCAGCTTAGTCTGGCTCCAAGAGACCCAGTACTTC

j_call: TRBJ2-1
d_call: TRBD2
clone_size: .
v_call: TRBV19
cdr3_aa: CASSIRRRLAGGRSYNEQFF
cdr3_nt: TGTGCCAGTAGTATCAGGCGGCGTCTAGCGGGAGGGCGGTCCTACAATGAGCAGTTCTTC

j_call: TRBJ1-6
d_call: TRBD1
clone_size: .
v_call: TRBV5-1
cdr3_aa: CASSLGQGGHSPLHF
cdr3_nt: TGCGCCAGCAGCTTGGGACAGGGAGGACATTCACCCCTCCACTTT

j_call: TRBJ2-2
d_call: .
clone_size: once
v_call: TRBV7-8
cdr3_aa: CASRSRDTLAGELFF
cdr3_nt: TGTGCCAGCAGATCCCGGGACACCTTGGCCGGGGAGCTGTTTTTT

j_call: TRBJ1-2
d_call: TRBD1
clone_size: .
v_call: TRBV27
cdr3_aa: CASSLSWQGAYGYTF
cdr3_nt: TGTGCCAGCAGTTTATCGTGGCAGGGGGCTTATGGCTACACCTTC